The 19 T cell receptor beta chains below were found in one sample sequenced in a study of T-cell memory formation after mild COVID-19. TCRdb called the 5' RACE reads again in MiXCR, with one record for every CDR3 protein. The sample lists about half a million distinct CDR3 sequences; roughly 20% were seen once. The specimen was PBMCs or a T cell subset sorted from them (not recorded which). These receptor sequences come from an adult woman who had mild COVID-19 (a few samples of this study predate the infection). Cell type and time point are not known.

This clonotype turned up a few times. This chain links TRBV7-2 with TRBJ2-2; TRBD2 aligns across 8 bases. V dropped 2 bases and J dropped 3; count of bases not matched to a gene: 2. CDR1 and CDR2 from the germline V gene are SGHTA and FQGNSA. There are 15 residues in the CDR3. CDR3 loop: CASSLKLADTGELFF. The CDR3 coding sequence is TGTGCCAGCAGCTTAAAACTAGCGGACACCGGGGAGCTGTTTTTT.

The chain combines TRBV7-3 with TRBJ2-1, with D maybe TRBD2 (6 bases). Trimming stripped 1 base from V and 5 bases from J, with 15 bases between. Per the germline V gene, CDR1 is SGHTA and CDR2 is FQGTGA. This CDR3 is built from 16 residues. The CDR3 sequence is CASSLIEASADNEQFF. In nucleotides, the CDR3 is TGTGCCAGCAGCTTAATCGAGGCTAGCGCCGACAATGAGCAGTTCTTC.

This clonotype occurred a few times. The V and J genes are TRBV28 and TRBJ2-5; 7 nucleotides align to TRBD2. V lost 5 bases and J lost 7; bases outside the gene matches: 7. The CDR3 spans 13 residues. The germline V gene encodes CDR1 MDHEN and CDR2 SYDVKM. For the CDR3, the DNA is TGTGCCAGCAGTCCGGGGGGTCGGCGGACCCAGTACTTC. Translating it yields CASSPGGRRTQYF.

This clonotype was counted a few times. The rearrangement links TRBV7-3 to TRBJ1-2; D unclear. Trimming shortened V by 0 bases and J by 2 bases, and 10 bases separated the two germline ends. CDR3 length: 15 amino acids. Germline V CDR1 and CDR2: SGHTA, FQGTGA. CDR3 nucleotide sequence: TGTGCCAGCAGCTTAACACCAACCGGAAACTATGGCTACACCTTC. Translated: CASSLTPTGNYGYTF.

The chain uses TRBV12-3 or TRBV12-4 and TRBJ2-1; 12 bases line up with TRBD2. The CDR3 spans 15 residues. V lost 7 bases, J lost 9 bases, and 10 bases stayed unmatched. The DNA of the CDR3 is TGTGCCAGCACCCGGGCTAGCGGGGGGGGCGGTGAGCAGTTCTTC. Its translation: CASTRASGGGGEQFF.

There are a few counts of this clonotype. The V gene is TRBV6-5, the J gene TRBJ2-7; D unresolved. The V end was cut by 2 bases, the J end by 2 bases, with 10 bases between. The CDR3 has 14 residues. The germline V gene encodes CDR1 MNHEY and CDR2 SVGAGI. CDR3 amino acids: CASSYGPRAYEQYF. The CDR3 DNA reads as TGTGCCAGCAGTTACGGGCCCCGGGCCTACGAGCAGTACTTC.

This clonotype has a count of ten or more. The V gene is TRBV7-9, the J gene TRBJ1-1; tentatively, D is TRBD1 (5 bases). This CDR3 contains 14 residues. Germline CDR1 and CDR2: SEHNR and FQNEAQ (reference sequence). Trimming took 5 bases from V and 3 from J, leaving 13 bases between them. As DNA, the CDR3 is TGTGCCAGCAGCCTCATTCGGGGGGACACTGAAGCTTTCTTT. The encoded protein is CASSLIRGDTEAFF.

This clonotype turned up a few times. V usage is TRBV7-9 and J usage is TRBJ2-1; a weak D match, TRBD2 (5 bases). V lost 4 bases and J 9 bases, leaving 22 bases between the germline ends. This CDR3 spans 16 amino acids. Per germline, CDR1 SEHNR and CDR2 FQNEAQ (reference sequence). The CDR3 loop is CASSSPLRWASGEQFF. The CDR3 DNA reads as TGTGCCAGCAGCTCGCCCCTTCGCTGGGCGAGCGGTGAGCAGTTCTTC.

The chain combines TRBV30 with TRBJ2-1; no reliable D call. Deletions cut 3 bases from V and 8 bases from J, with 8 bases between. This CDR3 has 11 residues. Germline CDR1 reads GTSNPN; CDR2 reads SVGIG (reference sequence). CDR3 nucleotide sequence: TGTGCCTGGAGGGGTATTTATGAGCAGTTCTTC. Translating it yields CAWRGIYEQFF.

This chain joins TRBV24-1 and TRBJ2-1, with 8 bases lining up with TRBD1. Germline CDR1 reads KGHDR; CDR2 reads SFDVKD. The CDR3 extends over 14 amino acids. V gave up 1 base and J gave up 10 bases; unmatched junction bases: 5. CDR3 DNA: TGTGCCACCAGTGATTTCCAGGGGGCGAGCGAGCAGTTCTTC. The encoded protein is CATSDFQGASEQFF.

This clonotype occurred a few times. The chain employs TRBV9 and TRBJ2-2; D might be TRBD2 (7 bases). The V gene's germline CDR1 is SGDLS and CDR2 YYNGEE. CDR3 length equals 16 residues. Trimming removed 4 bases at V and 0 bases at J, with 13 bases between. The CDR3 spells CASSPTGGSNTGELFF. As DNA, the CDR3 is TGTGCCAGCAGCCCGACGGGGGGCTCGAACACCGGGGAGCTGTTTTTT.

This clonotype was found a few times. The rearrangement uses TRBV2 and TRBJ2-1, with D perhaps given as TRBD1 or TRBD2 (5 bases each). V was shortened by 1 base and J by 9 bases, with 13 bases between the two germline ends. The CDR3 loop spans 14 amino acids. From germline, CDR1 is SNHLY and CDR2 FYNNEI. In DNA, the CDR3 is TGTGCCAGCAGTGAAGGGGGGTCAGTCAGTGAGCAGTTCTTC. Translated: CASSEGGSVSEQFF.

The rearrangement links TRBV7-9 to TRBJ1-2, with D perhaps TRBD1 (5 bases). V was clipped by 1 base and J by 1 base, with 13 bases between them. There are 16 residues in the CDR3. Germline V lookup: CDR1 SEHNR, CDR2 FQNEAQ (reference sequence). CDR3 residues: CASSLGGKGVNYGYTF. The CDR3 DNA reads as TGTGCCAGCAGCTTAGGCGGGAAAGGGGTTAACTATGGCTACACCTTC.

This clonotype has only a few counts. The chain employs TRBV2 and TRBJ2-1; TRBD1 is a possible D gene (5 bases). The germline CDR1 and CDR2 sequences are SNHLY and FYNNEI. V gave up 7 bases and J gave up 9 bases, with 22 bases separating them. The CDR3 consists of 15 residues. CDR3 DNA: TGTGCCAGCACAAAACAGGACCTAACAATGGGTGAGCAGTTCTTC. Protein product: CASTKQDLTMGEQFF.

This chain uses TRBV7-3 with TRBJ2-2; D remains ambiguous. V was cut by 2 bases and J by 10 bases, with 8 bases left in between. Germline lookup yields CDR1 SGHTA and CDR2 FQGTGA. This CDR3 is 12 amino acids long. The CDR3: CASSLGRPELFF. The CDR3 nucleotides are TGTGCCAGCAGCTTAGGACGCCCGGAGCTGTTTTTT.

This chain joins TRBV14 and TRBJ2-1; TRBD2 agrees at 14 bases. CDR1 and CDR2 (germline): SGHDN, FVKESK. Trimming took 0 bases from V and 7 from J; bases not matched to a gene: 8. This CDR3 contains 18 residues. Here the CDR3 DNA reads TGTGCCAGCAGCCAAGACGGGGGACTAGCGGGAGTAAATAATGAGCAGTTCTTC. The encoded protein is CASSQDGGLAGVNNEQFF.

This clonotype was seen ten or more times. The chain has TRBV12-3 or TRBV12-4 and TRBJ1-5; D is unresolved. V shed 2 bases and J shed 1 base, with 6 bases lying between them. The CDR3 has 14 amino acids. This CDR3 reads CASSLLQSNQPQHF. CDR3 sequence (DNA): TGTGCCAGCAGTTTACTCCAGAGCAATCAGCCCCAGCATTTT.

This clonotype turned up a few times. This rearrangement joins TRBV18 to TRBJ2-3; the D gene is possibly TRBD1 (6 bases). The V gene lost 2 bases and the J gene lost 2 bases, with 11 bases spanning the gap. Per germline, CDR1 KGHSH and CDR2 LQKENI. CDR3 size: 15 residues. Written as DNA, the CDR3 is TGTGCCAGCTCACCAGGACAGTTTTTCACAGATACGCAGTATTTT. This gives the protein CASSPGQFFTDTQYF.

This clonotype was counted between two and nine times. The rearrangement uses TRBV12-3 or TRBV12-4 and TRBJ2-1; 14 bases fit TRBD2. The CDR3 is 16 residues long. With V trimmed by 5 bases and J by 6 bases, 6 bases remained unmatched. CDR3 bases: TGTGCCAGCAGTGGGGGACTAGCGGGAGCTAGCAATGAGCAGTTCTTC. The encoded protein is CASSGGLAGASNEQFF.